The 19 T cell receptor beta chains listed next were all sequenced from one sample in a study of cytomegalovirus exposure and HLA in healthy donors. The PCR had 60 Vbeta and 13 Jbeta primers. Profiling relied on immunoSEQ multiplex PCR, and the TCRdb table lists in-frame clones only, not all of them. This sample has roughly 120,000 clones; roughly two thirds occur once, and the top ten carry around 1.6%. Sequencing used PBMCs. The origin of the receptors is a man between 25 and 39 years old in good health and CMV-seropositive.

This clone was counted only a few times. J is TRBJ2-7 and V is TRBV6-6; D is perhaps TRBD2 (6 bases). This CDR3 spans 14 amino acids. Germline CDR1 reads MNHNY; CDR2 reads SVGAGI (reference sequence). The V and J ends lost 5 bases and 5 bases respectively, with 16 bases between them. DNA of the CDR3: TGTGCCAGCAGTCGTGAGACTAGGAGGGACGAGCAGTACTTC. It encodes CASSRETRRDEQYF.

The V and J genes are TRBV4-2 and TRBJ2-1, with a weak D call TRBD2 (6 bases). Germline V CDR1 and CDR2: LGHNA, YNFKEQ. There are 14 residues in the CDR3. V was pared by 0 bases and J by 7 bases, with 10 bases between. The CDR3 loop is CASSQEGTRNEQFF. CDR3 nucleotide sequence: TGTGCCAGCAGCCAAGAGGGGACTCGGAATGAGCAGTTCTTC.

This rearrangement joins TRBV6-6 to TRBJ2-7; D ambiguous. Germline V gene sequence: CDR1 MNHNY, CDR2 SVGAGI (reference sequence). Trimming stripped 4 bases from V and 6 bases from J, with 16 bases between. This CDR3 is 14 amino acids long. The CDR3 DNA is TGTGCCAGCAGTTCCCACTCCCCCCGCGTCGAGCAGTACTTC. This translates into CASSSHSPRVEQYF.

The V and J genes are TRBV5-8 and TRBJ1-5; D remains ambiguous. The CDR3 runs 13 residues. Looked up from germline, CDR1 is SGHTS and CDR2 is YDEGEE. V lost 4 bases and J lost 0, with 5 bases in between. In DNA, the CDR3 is TGTGCCAGCAGCCCCTATAGCAATCAGCCCCAGCATTTT. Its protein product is CASSPYSNQPQHF.

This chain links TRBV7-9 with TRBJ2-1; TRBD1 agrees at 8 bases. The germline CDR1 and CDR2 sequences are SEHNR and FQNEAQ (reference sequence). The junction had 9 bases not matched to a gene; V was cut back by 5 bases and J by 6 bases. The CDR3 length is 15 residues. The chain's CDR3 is CASSNGGQDFNEQFF. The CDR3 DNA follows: TGTGCCAGCAGCAATGGGGGACAGGATTTCAATGAGCAGTTCTTC.

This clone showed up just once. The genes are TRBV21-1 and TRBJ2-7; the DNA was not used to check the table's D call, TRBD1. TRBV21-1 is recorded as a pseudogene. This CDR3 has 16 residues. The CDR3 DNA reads TGTGCCAGCAGCAAACAGGACAGGGCCAGACGGTACGAGCAGTACTTC. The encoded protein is CASSKQDRARRYEQYF.

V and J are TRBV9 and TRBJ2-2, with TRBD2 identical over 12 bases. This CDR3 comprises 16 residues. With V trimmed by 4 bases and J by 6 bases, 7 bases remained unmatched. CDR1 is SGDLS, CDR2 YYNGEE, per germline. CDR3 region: CASSLRLAGEAGELFF. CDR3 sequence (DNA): TGTGCCAGCAGCTTACGACTAGCGGGAGAGGCCGGGGAGCTGTTTTTT. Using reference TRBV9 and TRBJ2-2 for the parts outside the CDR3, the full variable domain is DSGVTQTPKHLITATGQRVTLRCSPRSGDLSVYWYQQSLDQGLQFLIQYYNGEERAKGNILERFSAQQFPDLHSELNLSSLELGDSALYFCASSLRLAGEAGELFFGEGSRLTVL.

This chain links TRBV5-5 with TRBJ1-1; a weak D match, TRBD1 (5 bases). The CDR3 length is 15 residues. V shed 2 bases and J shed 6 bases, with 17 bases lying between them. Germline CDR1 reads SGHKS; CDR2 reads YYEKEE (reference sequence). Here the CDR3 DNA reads TGTGCCAGCAGCTTCCTCAGGGATTCCTTCTCTGAAGCTTTCTTT. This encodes CASSFLRDSFSEAFF.

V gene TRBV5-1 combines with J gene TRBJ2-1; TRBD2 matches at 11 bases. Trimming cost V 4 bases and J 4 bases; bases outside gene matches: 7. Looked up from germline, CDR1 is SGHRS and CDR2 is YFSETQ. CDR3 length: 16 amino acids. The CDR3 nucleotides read TGCGCCAGCAGCCTCGATGGACTAGCGGGTTACAATGAGCAGTTCTTC. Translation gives CASSLDGLAGYNEQFF.

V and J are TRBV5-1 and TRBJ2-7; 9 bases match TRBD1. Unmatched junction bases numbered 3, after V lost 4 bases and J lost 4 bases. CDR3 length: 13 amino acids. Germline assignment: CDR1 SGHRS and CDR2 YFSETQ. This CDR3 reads CASSLQGAYEQYF. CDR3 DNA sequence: TGCGCCAGCAGCCTACAGGGGGCTTACGAGCAGTACTTC. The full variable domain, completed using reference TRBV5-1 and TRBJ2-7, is KAGVTQTPRYLIKTRGQQVTLSCSPISGHRSVSWYQQTPGQGLQFLFEYFSETQRNKGNFPGRFSGRQFSNSRSEMNVSTLELGDSALYLCASSLQGAYEQYFGPGTRLTVT.

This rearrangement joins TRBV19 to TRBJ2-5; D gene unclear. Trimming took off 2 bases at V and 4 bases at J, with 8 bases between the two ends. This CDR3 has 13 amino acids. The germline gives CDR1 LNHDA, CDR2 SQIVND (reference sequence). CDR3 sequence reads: CASSIFGGETQYF. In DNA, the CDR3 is TGTGCCAGTAGTATATTCGGCGGAGAGACCCAGTACTTC.

The CDR3 sequence: CASCGSSYNEQFF. The CDR3, as DNA: TGTGCCAGCTGCGGGAGCTCCTACAATGAGCAGTTCTTC. The chain carries TRBV7-2 and TRBJ2-1, with 7 bases aligning to TRBD2. The germline gives CDR1 SGHTA, CDR2 FQGNSA. The trim removed 8 bases at V and 0 bases at J, leaving 1 base unmatched. The CDR3 sequence is 13 residues long.

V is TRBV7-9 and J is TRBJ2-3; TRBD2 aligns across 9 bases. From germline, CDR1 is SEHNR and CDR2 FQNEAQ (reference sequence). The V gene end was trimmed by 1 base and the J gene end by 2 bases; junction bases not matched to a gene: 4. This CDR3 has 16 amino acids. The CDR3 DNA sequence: TGTGCCAGCAGCTTAGGTTCTAGCGGGACCACAGATACGCAGTATTTT. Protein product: CASSLGSSGTTDTQYF.

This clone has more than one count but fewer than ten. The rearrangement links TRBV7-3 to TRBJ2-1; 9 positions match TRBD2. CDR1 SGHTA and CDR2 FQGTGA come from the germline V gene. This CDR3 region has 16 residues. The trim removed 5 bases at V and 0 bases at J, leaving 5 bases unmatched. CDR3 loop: CASSLLAGPSYNEQFF. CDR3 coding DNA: TGTGCCAGCAGCCTCCTAGCGGGACCCTCCTACAATGAGCAGTTCTTC.

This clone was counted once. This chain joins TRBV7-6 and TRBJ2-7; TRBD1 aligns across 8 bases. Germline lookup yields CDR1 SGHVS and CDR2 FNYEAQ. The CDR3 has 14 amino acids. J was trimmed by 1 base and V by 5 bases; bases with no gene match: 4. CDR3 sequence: CASSARDRSYEQYF. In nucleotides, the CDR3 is TGTGCCAGCAGCGCCCGGGACAGGTCCTACGAGCAGTACTTC. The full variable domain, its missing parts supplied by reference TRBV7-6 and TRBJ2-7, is GAGVSQSPRYKVTKRGQDVALRCDPISGHVSLYWYRQALGQGPEFLTYFNYEAQQDKSGLPNDRFSAERPEGSISTLTIQRTEQRDSAMYRCASSARDRSYEQYFGPGTRLTVT.

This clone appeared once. CDR3 loop: CASSLGAGTVYEQYF. For the CDR3, the DNA is TGTGCCAGCAGCTTAGGGGCAGGGACAGTCTACGAGCAGTACTTC. The chain has TRBV11-2 and TRBJ2-7, with 7 positions matching TRBD1. In germline, CDR1 is SGHAT, CDR2 FQNNGV. The CDR3 extends over 15 amino acids. J lost 3 bases, V lost 1 base, and 6 bases had no gene match.

In nucleotides, the CDR3 is TGTGCCAGCAGCCAAGTGGCACTAGCGGGAGGGCCCGTACCCTACGAGCAGTACTTC. This gives the protein CASSQVALAGGPVPYEQYF. The chain links TRBV4-2 to TRBJ2-7; 13 bases agree with TRBD2. The CDR3 has 19 residues. In germline, CDR1 is LGHNA, CDR2 YNFKEQ. Unmatched junction bases numbered 11, after V lost 1 base and J lost 2 bases.

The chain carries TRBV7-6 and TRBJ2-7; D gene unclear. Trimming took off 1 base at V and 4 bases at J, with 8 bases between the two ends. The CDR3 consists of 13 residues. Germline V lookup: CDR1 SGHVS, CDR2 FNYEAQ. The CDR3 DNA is TGTGCCAGCAGCTTAGGACAACCGTACGAGCAGTACTTC. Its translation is CASSLGQPYEQYF.

Written as DNA, the CDR3 is TGTGCCAGCAGTTTTTCCCGTGAAGCTTTCTTT. As protein: CASSFSREAFF. The chain carries TRBV6-1 and TRBJ1-1; no definite D call. Trimming cost V 5 bases and J 7 bases, with 8 bases left between them. Germline CDR1 reads MNHNS; CDR2 reads SASEGT. The CDR3 consists of 11 residues.